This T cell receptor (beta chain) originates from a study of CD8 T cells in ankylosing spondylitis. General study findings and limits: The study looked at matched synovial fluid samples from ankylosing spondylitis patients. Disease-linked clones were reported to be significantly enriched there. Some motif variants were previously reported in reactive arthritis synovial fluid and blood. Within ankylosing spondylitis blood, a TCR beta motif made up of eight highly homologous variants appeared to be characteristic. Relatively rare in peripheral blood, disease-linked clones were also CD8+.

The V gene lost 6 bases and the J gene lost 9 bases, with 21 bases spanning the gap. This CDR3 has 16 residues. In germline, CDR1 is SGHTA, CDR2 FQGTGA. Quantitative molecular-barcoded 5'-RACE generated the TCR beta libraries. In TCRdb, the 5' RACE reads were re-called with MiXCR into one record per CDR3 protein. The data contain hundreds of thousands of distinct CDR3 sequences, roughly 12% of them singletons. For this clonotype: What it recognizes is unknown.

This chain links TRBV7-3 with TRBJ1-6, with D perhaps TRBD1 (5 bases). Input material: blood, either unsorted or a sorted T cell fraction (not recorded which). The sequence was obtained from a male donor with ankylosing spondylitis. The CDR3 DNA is TGTGCCAGCAGTTCGAGCTCGGGCGGGGGTGGTTCACCCCTCCACTTT. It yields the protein CASSSSSGGGGSPLHF.